This TCR beta chain comes out of a study of control samples from healthy donors and cancer patients. TCRdb keeps only in-frame clones here, not all; method: immunoSEQ multiplex PCR. Of around 120,000 clones in the sample, around 86% were seen once. The CDR3 contains 13 residues. Germline lookup yields CDR1 SGHNT and CDR2 YENEEA. The V end lost 5 bases, the J end lost 4 bases, and 9 bases lay between the germline ends. Sequencing input: blood. This TCR was recovered from a man aged 35 to 55 in good health. The chain links TRBV11-3 to TRBJ1-3; D call uncertain. The CDR3: CASSRHFGNTIYF. The CDR3 nucleotides read TGTGCCAGCAGCCGACATTTCGGAAACACCATATATTTT.